The rows below give T cell receptor beta chains drawn from one sample of a study of response to subunit inactivated influenza vaccine. TCRdb redid the calling of the RT-PCR reads with MiXCR, one entry per CDR3 protein. Of about 780,000 distinct CDR3 sequences in the sample, around a sixth were seen once. The sample consisted of PBMCs from blood, taken approximately 5 days after vaccination. These receptors were obtained from a man over 45 who received an inactivated influenza vaccine. Both conserved end residues are part of each CDR3. Each record gives: V gene, J gene, CDR3 length, CDR3 protein.

v_gene: TRBV7-9
j_gene: TRBJ2-1
len: 17
CDR3aa: CASRNPKGTAVYNEQFF

v_gene: TRBV29-1
j_gene: TRBJ2-3
len: 16
CDR3aa: CSVDKSERERKNTQYF

v_gene: TRBV20-1
j_gene: TRBJ2-7
len: 15
CDR3aa: CSAKGLAGTPYEQYF

v_gene: TRBV5-4
j_gene: TRBJ2-5
len: 16
CDR3aa: CASSLERRQGYETQYF

v_gene: TRBV5-1
j_gene: TRBJ2-1
len: 11
CDR3aa: CASSLGTSQFF

v_gene: TRBV7-9
j_gene: TRBJ1-4
len: 14
CDR3aa: CASSRTGKGEKLFF

v_gene: TRBV7-9
j_gene: TRBJ2-7
len: 17
CDR3aa: CASSSRGGVAGRIEQYF

v_gene: TRBV7-9
j_gene: TRBJ2-7
len: 17
CDR3aa: CASSLSEIRDRPYEQYF

v_gene: TRBV5-5
j_gene: TRBJ2-2
len: 13
CDR3aa: CGSSLVSSGELFF

v_gene: TRBV4-3
j_gene: TRBJ2-7
len: 15
CDR3aa: CASSQDWGTVYEQYF

v_gene: TRBV6-2/TRBV6-3
j_gene: TRBJ2-4
len: 14
CDR3aa: CASSYSTGGNIQYF

v_gene: TRBV12-3/TRBV12-4
j_gene: TRBJ2-1
len: 16
CDR3aa: CASSLGRNRPHNEQFF

v_gene: TRBV23-1
j_gene: TRBJ2-2
len: 17
CDR3aa: CASSQSPGGDYTGELFF

v_gene: TRBV7-3
j_gene: TRBJ1-1
len: 13
CDR3aa: CATRHTMNTEAFF

v_gene: TRBV20-1
j_gene: TRBJ2-2
len: 13
CDR3aa: CSASPGSTGELFF

v_gene: TRBV20-1
j_gene: TRBJ1-5
len: 13
CDR3aa: CSARTGGKQPQHF

v_gene: TRBV4-3
j_gene: TRBJ1-3
len: 15
CDR3aa: CASSQDPGSGNTIYF

v_gene: TRBV6-1
j_gene: TRBJ1-5
len: 16
CDR3aa: CASRATYIDSNQPQHF

v_gene: TRBV12-3/TRBV12-4
j_gene: TRBJ1-5
len: 17
CDR3aa: CASSAGAVLYSNQPQHF

v_gene: TRBV20-1
j_gene: TRBJ2-3
len: 16
CDR3aa: CSASWGPGTSGDTQYF

v_gene: TRBV12-5
j_gene: TRBJ1-1
len: 14
CDR3aa: CASGGRGSITEAFF

v_gene: TRBV7-6
j_gene: TRBJ1-4
len: 13
CDR3aa: CASSPPGYEKLFF

v_gene: TRBV6-5
j_gene: TRBJ2-3
len: 15
CDR3aa: CASSSSGRGTDTQYF

v_gene: TRBV4-3
j_gene: TRBJ2-2
len: 14
CDR3aa: CASSPGTGIGELFF

v_gene: TRBV2
j_gene: TRBJ2-3
len: 15
CDR3aa: CASRGMTSGSGTQYF

v_gene: TRBV30
j_gene: TRBJ2-7
len: 16
CDR3aa: CAWSVRGTLSSYEQYF

v_gene: TRBV5-1
j_gene: TRBJ2-2
len: 14
CDR3aa: CASSSSLGDGELFF

v_gene: TRBV10-3
j_gene: TRBJ1-3
len: 13
CDR3aa: CAISSDRGNTIYF

v_gene: TRBV27
j_gene: TRBJ2-1
len: 14
CDR3aa: CASSQGLAGGEQFF

v_gene: TRBV4-3
j_gene: TRBJ2-4
len: 16
CDR3aa: CASSQEPGTGLNIQYF

v_gene: TRBV20-1
j_gene: TRBJ2-1
len: 14
CDR3aa: CSAEEGLPPNEQFF

v_gene: TRBV12-3/TRBV12-4
j_gene: TRBJ2-1
len: 15
CDR3aa: CASSLAGGPLDEQFF

v_gene: TRBV5-1
j_gene: TRBJ2-3
len: 15
CDR3aa: CASSLGQGHADTQYF

v_gene: TRBV12-3/TRBV12-4
j_gene: TRBJ2-3
len: 13
CDR3aa: CASSTGFSNTQYF

v_gene: TRBV5-1
j_gene: TRBJ2-7
len: 15
CDR3aa: CASSLVGGALNEQYF

v_gene: TRBV5-5
j_gene: TRBJ2-2
len: 14
CDR3aa: CASSDPTGTLGLFF

v_gene: TRBV4-3
j_gene: TRBJ1-2
len: 14
CDR3aa: CASSPGTGLYGYTF

v_gene: TRBV10-3
j_gene: TRBJ2-7
len: 14
CDR3aa: CAISSAGQVYEQYF

v_gene: TRBV7-2
j_gene: TRBJ2-1
len: 15
CDR3aa: CASSLGGVVVDEQFF

v_gene: TRBV7-2
j_gene: TRBJ1-5
len: 14
CDR3aa: CASSFDSRNQPQHF

v_gene: TRBV5-1
j_gene: TRBJ1-6
len: 14
CDR3aa: CASSSAEGGSPLHF

v_gene: TRBV4-3
j_gene: TRBJ2-7
len: 14
CDR3aa: CASSQERSRGEQYF

v_gene: TRBV5-1
j_gene: TRBJ2-3
len: 15
CDR3aa: CASSSGTDPPDTQYF

v_gene: TRBV4-3
j_gene: TRBJ2-1
len: 17
CDR3aa: CASSQEGAGSSYNEQFF

v_gene: TRBV7-2
j_gene: TRBJ2-1
len: 12
CDR3aa: CASSPQFNEQFF

v_gene: TRBV20-1
j_gene: TRBJ2-5
len: 14
CDR3aa: CSARRAGVRETQYF

v_gene: TRBV20-1
j_gene: TRBJ1-5
len: 15
CDR3aa: CSARGPGVAYQPQHF